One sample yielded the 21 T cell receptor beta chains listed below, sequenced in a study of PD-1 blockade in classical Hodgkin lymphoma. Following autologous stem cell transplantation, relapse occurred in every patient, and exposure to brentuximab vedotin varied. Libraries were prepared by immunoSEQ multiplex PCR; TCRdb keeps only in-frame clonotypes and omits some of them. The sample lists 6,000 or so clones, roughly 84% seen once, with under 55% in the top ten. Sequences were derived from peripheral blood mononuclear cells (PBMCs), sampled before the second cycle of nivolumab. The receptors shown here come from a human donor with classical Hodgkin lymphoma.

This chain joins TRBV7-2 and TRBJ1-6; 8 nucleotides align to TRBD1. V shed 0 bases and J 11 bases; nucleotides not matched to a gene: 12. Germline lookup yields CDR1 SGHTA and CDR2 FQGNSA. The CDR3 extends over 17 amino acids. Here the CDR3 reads CASSLAPDRAFRAPLHF. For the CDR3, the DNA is TGTGCCAGCAGCTTAGCGCCGGACAGGGCCTTTCGGGCACCCCTCCACTTT.

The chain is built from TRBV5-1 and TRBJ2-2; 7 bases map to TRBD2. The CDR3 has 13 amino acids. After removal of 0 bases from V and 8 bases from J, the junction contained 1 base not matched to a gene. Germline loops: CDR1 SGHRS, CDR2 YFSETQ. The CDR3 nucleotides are TGCGCCAGCAGCTTGGTAGCGGGTGGGGAGCTGTTTTTT. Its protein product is CASSLVAGGELFF.

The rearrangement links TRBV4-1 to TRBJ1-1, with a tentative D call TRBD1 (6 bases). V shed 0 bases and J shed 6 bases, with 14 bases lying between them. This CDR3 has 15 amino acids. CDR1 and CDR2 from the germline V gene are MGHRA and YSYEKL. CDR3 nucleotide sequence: TGCGCCAGCAGCCAAGACTACCGGGGGCTCGCTGAAGCTTTCTTT. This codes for CASSQDYRGLAEAFF.

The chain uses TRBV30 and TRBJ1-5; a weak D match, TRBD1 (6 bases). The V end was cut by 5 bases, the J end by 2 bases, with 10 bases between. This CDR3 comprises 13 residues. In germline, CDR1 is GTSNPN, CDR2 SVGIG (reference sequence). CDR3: CAWEQGRNQPQHF. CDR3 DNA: TGTGCCTGGGAACAGGGCCGCAATCAGCCCCAGCATTTT.

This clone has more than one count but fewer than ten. The CDR3 here is CASSSVQGRGTEAFF. CDR3 bases: TGCGCCAGCAGCTCCGTACAGGGAAGGGGCACTGAAGCTTTCTTT. The chain carries TRBV5-1 and TRBJ1-1; D possibly corresponds to TRBD1 (6 bases). This CDR3 is built from 15 residues. Looked up from germline, CDR1 is SGHRS and CDR2 is YFSETQ. With 3 bases removed from V and 4 bases from J, the gap between germline ends came to 16 bases.

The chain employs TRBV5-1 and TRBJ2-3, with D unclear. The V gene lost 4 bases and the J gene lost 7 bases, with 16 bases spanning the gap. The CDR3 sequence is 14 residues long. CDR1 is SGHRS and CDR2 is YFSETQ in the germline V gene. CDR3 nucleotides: TGCGCCAGCAGCCACGGGCAACCCCAAAATACGCAGTATTTT. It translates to CASSHGQPQNTQYF.

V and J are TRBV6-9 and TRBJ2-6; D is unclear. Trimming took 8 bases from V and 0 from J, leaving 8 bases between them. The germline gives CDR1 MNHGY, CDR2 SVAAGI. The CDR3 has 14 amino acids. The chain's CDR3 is CASRQTSGANVLTF. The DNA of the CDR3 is TGTGCCAGCCGGCAAACCTCTGGGGCCAACGTCCTGACTTTC.

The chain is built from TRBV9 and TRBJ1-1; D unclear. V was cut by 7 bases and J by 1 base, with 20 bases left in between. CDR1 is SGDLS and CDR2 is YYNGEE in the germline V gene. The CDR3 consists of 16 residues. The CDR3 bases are TGTGCCAGCCAAAGGCGCCGCAACGGAGCGAACACTGAAGCTTTCTTT. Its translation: CASQRRRNGANTEAFF.

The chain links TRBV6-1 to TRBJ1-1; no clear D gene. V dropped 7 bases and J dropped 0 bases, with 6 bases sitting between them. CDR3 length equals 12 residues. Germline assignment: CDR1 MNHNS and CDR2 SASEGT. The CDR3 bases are TGTGCCAGCAAACGGATGAACACTGAAGCTTTCTTT. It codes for CASKRMNTEAFF.

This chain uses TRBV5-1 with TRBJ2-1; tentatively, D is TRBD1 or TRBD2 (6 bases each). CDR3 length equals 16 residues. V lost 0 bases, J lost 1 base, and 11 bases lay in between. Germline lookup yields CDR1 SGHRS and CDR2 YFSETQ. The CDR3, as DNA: TGCGCCAGCAGCTTGGTGGGGGGCGGGTCCTACAATGAGCAGTTCTTC. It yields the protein CASSLVGGGSYNEQFF.

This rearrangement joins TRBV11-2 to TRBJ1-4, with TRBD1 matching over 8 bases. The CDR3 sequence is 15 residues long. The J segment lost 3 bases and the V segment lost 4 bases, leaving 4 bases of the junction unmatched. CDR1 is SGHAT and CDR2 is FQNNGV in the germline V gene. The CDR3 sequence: CASSSQGAPNEKLFF. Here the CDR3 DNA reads TGTGCCAGCAGCTCGCAGGGGGCGCCTAATGAAAAACTGTTTTTT.

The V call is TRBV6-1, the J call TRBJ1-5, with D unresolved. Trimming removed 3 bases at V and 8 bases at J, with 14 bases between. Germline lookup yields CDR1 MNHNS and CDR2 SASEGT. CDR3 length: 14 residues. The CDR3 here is CASSEHNRNKPQHF. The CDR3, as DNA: TGTGCCAGCAGTGAGCACAATAGGAACAAGCCCCAGCATTTT.

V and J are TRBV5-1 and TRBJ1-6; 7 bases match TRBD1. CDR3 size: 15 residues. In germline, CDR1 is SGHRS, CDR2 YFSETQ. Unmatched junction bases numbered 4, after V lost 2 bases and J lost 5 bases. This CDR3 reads CASSFRGGDNSPLHF. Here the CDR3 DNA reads TGCGCCAGCAGCTTCAGGGGGGGGGATAATTCACCCCTCCACTTT.

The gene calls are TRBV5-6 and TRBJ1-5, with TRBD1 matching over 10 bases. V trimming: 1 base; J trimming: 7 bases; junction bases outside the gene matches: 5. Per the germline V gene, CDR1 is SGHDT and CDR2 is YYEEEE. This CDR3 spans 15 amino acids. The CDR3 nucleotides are TGTGCCAGCAGCTTGAGCGGGACAGGGGTCCAGCCCCAGCATTTT. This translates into CASSLSGTGVQPQHF.

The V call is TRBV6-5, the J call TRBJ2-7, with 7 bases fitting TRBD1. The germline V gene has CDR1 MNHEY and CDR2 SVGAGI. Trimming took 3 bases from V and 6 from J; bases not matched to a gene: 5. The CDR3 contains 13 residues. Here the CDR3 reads CASSYRPGGEQYV. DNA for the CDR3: TGTGCCAGCAGTTATCGGCCAGGGGGCGAGCAGTACGTC.

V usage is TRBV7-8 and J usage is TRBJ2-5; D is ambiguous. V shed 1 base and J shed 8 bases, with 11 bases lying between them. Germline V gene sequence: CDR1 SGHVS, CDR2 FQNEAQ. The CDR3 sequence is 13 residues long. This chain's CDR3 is CASSLGFGQTQYF. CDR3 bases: TGTGCCAGCAGCTTAGGATTCGGGCAAACCCAGTACTTC.

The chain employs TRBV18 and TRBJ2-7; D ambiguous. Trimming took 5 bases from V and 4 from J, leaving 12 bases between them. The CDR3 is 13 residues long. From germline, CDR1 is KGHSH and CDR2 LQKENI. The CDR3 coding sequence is TGTGCCAGCTCAGTGGGGAAGGGTTACGAGCAGTACGTC. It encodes CASSVGKGYEQYV.

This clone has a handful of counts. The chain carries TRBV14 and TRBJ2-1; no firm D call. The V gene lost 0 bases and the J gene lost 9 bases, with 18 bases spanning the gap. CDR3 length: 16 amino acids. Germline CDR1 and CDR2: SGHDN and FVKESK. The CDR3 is CASSQESLITSGEQFF. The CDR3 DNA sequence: TGTGCCAGCAGCCAAGAGTCCCTTATTACATCAGGTGAGCAGTTCTTC.

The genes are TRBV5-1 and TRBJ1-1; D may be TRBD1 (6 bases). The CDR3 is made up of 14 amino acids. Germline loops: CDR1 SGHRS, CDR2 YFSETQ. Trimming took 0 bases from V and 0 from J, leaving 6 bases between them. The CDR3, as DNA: TGCGCCAGCAGCTTGGGACAGGTGAACACTGAAGCTTTCTTT. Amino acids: CASSLGQVNTEAFF.

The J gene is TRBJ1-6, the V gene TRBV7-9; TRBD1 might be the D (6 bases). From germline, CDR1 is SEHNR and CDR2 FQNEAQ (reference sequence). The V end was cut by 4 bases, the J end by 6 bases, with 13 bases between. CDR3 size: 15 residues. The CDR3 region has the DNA TGTGCCAGCAGCTCTCAGGGGTTCTTTAATTCACCCCTCCACTTT. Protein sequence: CASSSQGFFNSPLHF. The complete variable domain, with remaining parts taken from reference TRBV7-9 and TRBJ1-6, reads DTGVSQNPRHKITKRGQNVTFRCDPISEHNRLYWYRQTLGQGPEFLTYFQNEAQLEKSRLLSDRFSAERPKGSFSTLEIQRTEQGDSAMYLCASSSQGFFNSPLHFGNGTRLTVT.

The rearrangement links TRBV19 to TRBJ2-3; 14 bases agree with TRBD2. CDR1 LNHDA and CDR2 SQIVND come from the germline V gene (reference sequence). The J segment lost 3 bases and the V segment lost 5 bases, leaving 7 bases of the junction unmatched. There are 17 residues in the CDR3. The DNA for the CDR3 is TGTGCCAGTAGTCGGACTAGCGGGAGGTGGAGGACAGATACGCAGTATTTT. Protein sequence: CASSRTSGRWRTDTQYF.